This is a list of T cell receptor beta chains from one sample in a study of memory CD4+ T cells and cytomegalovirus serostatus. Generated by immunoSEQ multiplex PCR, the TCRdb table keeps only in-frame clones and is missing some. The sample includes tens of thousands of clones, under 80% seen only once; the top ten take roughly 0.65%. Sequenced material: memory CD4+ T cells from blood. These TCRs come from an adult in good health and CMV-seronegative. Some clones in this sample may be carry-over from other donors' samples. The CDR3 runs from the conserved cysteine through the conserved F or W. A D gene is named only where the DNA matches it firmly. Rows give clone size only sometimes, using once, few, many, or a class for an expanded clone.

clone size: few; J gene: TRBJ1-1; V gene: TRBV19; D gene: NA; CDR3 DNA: TGTGCCAGTAGTATAGTGGCCCCGGGGACCACAAGTAGGACTGAAGCTTTCTTT; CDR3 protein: CASSIVAPGTTSRTEAFF
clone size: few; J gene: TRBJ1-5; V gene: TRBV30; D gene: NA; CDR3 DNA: TGTGCCTGGAGTTCCGATAGCAATCAGCCCCAGCATTTT; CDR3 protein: CAWSSDSNQPQHF
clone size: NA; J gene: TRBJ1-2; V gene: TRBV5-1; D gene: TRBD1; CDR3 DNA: TGCGCCAGCAGCCTCCGGGACAGGGAAAATGGCTACACCTTC; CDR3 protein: CASSLRDRENGYTF
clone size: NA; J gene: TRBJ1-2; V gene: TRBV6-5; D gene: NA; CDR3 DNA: TGTGCCAGCAGTTATTTCGATCAGACCAACTATGGCTACACCTTC; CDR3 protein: CASSYFDQTNYGYTF
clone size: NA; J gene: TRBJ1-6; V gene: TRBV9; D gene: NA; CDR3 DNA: TGTGCCAGCAGCGACTCCCCCGGGACTATCAATTCACCCCTCCACTTT; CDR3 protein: CASSDSPGTINSPLHF
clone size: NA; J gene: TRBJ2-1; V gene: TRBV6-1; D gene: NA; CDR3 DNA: TGTGCCAGCAGTACCGCAGGACAATCCTACAATGAGCAGTTCTTC; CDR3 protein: CASSTAGQSYNEQFF
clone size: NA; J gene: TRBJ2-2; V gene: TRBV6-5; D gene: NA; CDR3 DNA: TGTGCCAGCAGTTTACGATTCCCCGGGGAGCTGTTTTTT; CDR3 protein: CASSLRFPGELFF
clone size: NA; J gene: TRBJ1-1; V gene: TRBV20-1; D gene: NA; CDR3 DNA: TGCAGTGTAATGCCGGGACCCTATAATCCTTTT; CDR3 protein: CSVMPGPYNPF
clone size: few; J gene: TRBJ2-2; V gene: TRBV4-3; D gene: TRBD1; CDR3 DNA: TGCGCCAGCAGCCAAATACAGGGGACCGGGGAGCTGTTTTTT; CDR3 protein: CASSQIQGTGELFF
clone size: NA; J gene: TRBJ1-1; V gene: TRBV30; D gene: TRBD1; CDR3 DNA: TGTGCCTGGATTCCATTGGGGACAGGGATATTCCCTGAAGCTTTCTTT; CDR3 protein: CAWIPLGTGIFPEAFF
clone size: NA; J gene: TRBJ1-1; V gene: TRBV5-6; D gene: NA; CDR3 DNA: TGTGCCAGCAGCCTTGACAGAATGAACACTGAAGCTTTCTTT; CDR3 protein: CASSLDRMNTEAFF
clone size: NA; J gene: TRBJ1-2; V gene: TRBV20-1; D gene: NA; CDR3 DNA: TGCAGTGCTACGGGGACCTATGGCTACACCTTC; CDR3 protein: CSATGTYGYTF
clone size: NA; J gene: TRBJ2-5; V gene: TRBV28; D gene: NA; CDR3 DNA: TGTGCCAGCAGTTTATTATGGGGTTCAGGAGAGACCCAGTACTTC; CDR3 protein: CASSLLWGSGETQYF
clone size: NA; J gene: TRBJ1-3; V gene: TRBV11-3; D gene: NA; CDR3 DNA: TGTGCCAGCAGCCGGGACCGTGGAAACACCATATATTTT; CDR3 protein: CASSRDRGNTIYF
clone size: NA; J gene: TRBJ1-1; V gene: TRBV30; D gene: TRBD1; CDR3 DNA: TGTGCTGCGGAGCACCGATACAGGGGTTACACTGAAGCTTTCTTT; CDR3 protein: CAAEHRYRGYTEAFF
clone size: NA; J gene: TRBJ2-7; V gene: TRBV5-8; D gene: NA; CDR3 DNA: TGTGCCAGCAGCTTGGGGACTTCAGGCTCCTACGAGCAGTACTTC; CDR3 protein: CASSLGTSGSYEQYF
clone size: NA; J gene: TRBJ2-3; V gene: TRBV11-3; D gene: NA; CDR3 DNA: TGTGCCAGCAGCTTCGGTGGGGGGTTGGCAGATACGCAGTATTTT; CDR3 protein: CASSFGGGLADTQYF
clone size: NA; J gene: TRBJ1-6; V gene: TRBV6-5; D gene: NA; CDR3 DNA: TGTGCCAGCAGCAGGGGAAACAATTCACCCCTCCACTTT; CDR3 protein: CASSRGNNSPLHF
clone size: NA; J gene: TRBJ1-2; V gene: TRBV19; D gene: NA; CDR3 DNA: TGTGCCAGTAGTAAAGAGAACTCCCTAAACTATGGCTACACCTTC; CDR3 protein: CASSKENSLNYGYTF